The sequence of this T cell receptor (beta chain) was determined in a study of blood T cells in healthy people across ages. Study-level background: About one barcoded beta molecule per two T cells came from capture by template switching.

Of note for this clonotype: Its specificity is unknown. A junction boundary mismatches the germline segment, possibly from a read error.

Germline V CDR1 and CDR2: SGHRS, YFSETQ. This CDR3 is 16 amino acids long. Isolated per sample were at least 7 million PBMCs. General study points: Fewer expanded clones and more diversity marked long-lived versus aged donors. In the absence of known donor CMV status, changes in expanded clonotypes were possibly confounded.

Combining a sample-barcoded 5' primer with a J-beta primer mix, a second PCR ran for about 7 to 11 cycles. TCRdb reprocessed the 5' RACE reads via MiXCR and lists one record per CDR3 protein. Among about 680,000 distinct CDR3 sequences listed, 49% were seen once. The rearrangement links TRBV5-1 to TRBJ2-1, with D possibly matching TRBD2 (5 bases). This clonotype was sampled from a woman aged 55 to 70 in good health. What was sequenced was blood. CDR3 region: CAGRRLASSSYNEQFF. DNA for the CDR3: TGCGCCGGCAGAAGGCTAGCTTCAAGCTCCTACAATGAGCAGTTCTTC.